One sample yielded the 19 T cell receptor beta chains listed below, sequenced in a study of chemoradiotherapy in HPV16-positive cancers. The assay was immunoSEQ multiplex PCR, and TCRdb's table has in-frame clones only and misses some. The data contain over 20,000 clones, around 75% of them singletons. This specimen was collected from a patient who underwent chemoradiotherapy. These receptors all come from a human donor with HPV-associated anogenital cancer.

V is TRBV10-3 and J is TRBJ2-5, with TRBD2 identical over 10 bases. Germline CDR1 is ENHRY and CDR2 is SYGVKD. V gave up 2 bases and J gave up 0 bases; unmatched junction bases: 6. The CDR3 length is 17 residues. The chain's CDR3 is CAISEPTSGADQETQYF. The DNA for the CDR3 is TGTGCCATCAGTGAGCCTACTAGCGGGGCGGACCAAGAGACCCAGTACTTC.

This chain uses TRBV5-8 with TRBJ1-4; possible D gene TRBD1, 5 bases. V was cut by 5 bases and J by 8 bases, with 16 bases left in between. The V gene's germline CDR1 is SGHTS and CDR2 YDEGEE. The CDR3 consists of 14 residues. The CDR3 region has the DNA TGTGCCAGCAGACCAGGGCCTACCGGGGAAAAACTGTTTTTT. Protein: CASRPGPTGEKLFF.

This chain links TRBV4-3 with TRBJ2-2; no definite D call. This CDR3 is 13 amino acids long. The V end was cut by 1 base, the J end by 7 bases, with 7 bases between. Germline V gene lookup returns CDR1 LGHNA and CDR2 YSLEER. CDR3 in amino acids: CASSQARNGELFF. CDR3 bases: TGCGCCAGCAGCCAAGCCCGTAACGGGGAGCTGTTTTTT.

V gene TRBV28 combines with J gene TRBJ1-2; D not resolved. Germline lookup yields CDR1 MDHEN and CDR2 SYDVKM. V lost 4 bases to trimming and J lost 2 bases, with 8 bases between them. The CDR3 sequence is 13 residues long. The CDR3 bases are TGTGCCAGCAGTTCCTGGGGAAACTATGGCTACACCTTC. Protein: CASSSWGNYGYTF.

J is TRBJ1-1 and V is TRBV4-3; a weak D match, TRBD1 (6 bases). CDR1 is LGHNA and CDR2 is YSLEER in the germline V gene. Between the trimmed V and J ends, which lost 4 bases and 6 bases, there was a span of 9 bases. CDR3 length: 12 amino acids. The CDR3 region is CASSPGGPEAFF. The CDR3 DNA is TGCGCCAGCAGCCCCGGGGGCCCTGAAGCTTTCTTT.

This chain uses TRBV25-1 with TRBJ2-2; D gene uncertain. CDR1 is MGHDK, CDR2 SYGVNS, per germline. Trimming took 0 bases from V and 2 from J, leaving 10 bases between them. The CDR3 sequence is 16 residues long. CDR3 in DNA: TGTGCCAGCAGTGAATATCGGCAGGTTAACACCGGGGAGCTGTTTTTT. It yields the protein CASSEYRQVNTGELFF.

The DNA of the CDR3 is TGTGCCAGCAGCGACTTGACAGGGGGCGAAAACTATGGCTACACCTTC. Amino acid sequence: CASSDLTGGENYGYTF. V usage is TRBV7-9 and J usage is TRBJ1-2; 10 bases match TRBD1. This CDR3 region has 16 residues. In germline, CDR1 is SEHNR, CDR2 FQNEAQ (reference sequence). V lost 5 bases to trimming and J lost 2 bases; unmatched junction nucleotides: 8.

This clone was counted a single time. The CDR3 reads CASSQTKGERYTLYNEQFF. CDR3 nucleotides: TGTGCCAGCAGCCAAACCAAGGGCGAGCGCTATACCTTATACAATGAGCAGTTCTTC. This rearrangement joins TRBV14 to TRBJ2-1, with no clear D. V lost 2 bases to trimming and J lost 4 bases, with 24 bases between them. In germline, CDR1 is SGHDN, CDR2 FVKESK. CDR3 length: 19 residues.

The rearrangement links TRBV5-4 to TRBJ1-6; TRBD1 might be the D (6 bases). The V end lost 4 bases, the J end lost 5 bases, and 10 bases lay between the germline ends. The length of the CDR3 is 14 residues. Germline V gene lookup returns CDR1 SGHNT and CDR2 YYREEE (reference sequence). CDR3 in DNA: TGTGCCAGCAGCGTGAGGACAGATAATTCACCCCTCCACTTT. Protein: CASSVRTDNSPLHF.

The rearrangement links TRBV7-3 to TRBJ2-1, with D perhaps matching TRBD2 (6 bases). Germline assignment: CDR1 SGHTA and CDR2 FQGTGA. The V end was cut by 1 base, the J end by 0 bases, with 13 bases between. The CDR3 is 17 residues long. The CDR3 loop reads CASSLKDYGSSYNEQFF. As DNA, the CDR3 is TGTGCCAGCAGCTTAAAGGATTACGGGAGCTCCTACAATGAGCAGTTCTTC.

V is TRBV6-6 and J is TRBJ2-5; D possibly uses TRBD1 or TRBD2 (7 bases each). This CDR3 comprises 16 residues. V was cut by 4 bases and J by 5 bases, with 20 bases left in between. The germline V gene encodes CDR1 MNHNY and CDR2 SVGAGI (reference sequence). The CDR3 protein is CASSLGGPGGTETQYF. CDR3 DNA: TGTGCCAGCAGTTTGGGGGGGCCAGGGGGGACGGAGACCCAGTACTTC.

The gene calls are TRBV4-3 and TRBJ2-7, with TRBD1 identical over 8 bases. CDR3 length equals 13 residues. Trimming cost V 4 bases and J 3 bases; bases outside gene matches: 2. The germline V gene encodes CDR1 LGHNA and CDR2 YSLEER. CDR3 nucleotides: TGCGCCAGCAGCCTAGGACAGGGCTACGAGCAGTACTTC. Translating it yields CASSLGQGYEQYF.

This clone was recorded only once. This chain links TRBV25-1 with TRBJ2-1, with D tentatively TRBD2 (5 bases). Trimming left V 6 bases short and J 2 bases short, with 11 bases between. Germline V lookup: CDR1 MGHDK, CDR2 SYGVNS. The CDR3 length is 14 residues. The CDR3 spells CASSDTSPYNEQFF. The CDR3 DNA sequence: TGTGCCAGCAGCGATACTAGTCCCTACAATGAGCAGTTCTTC.

The chain uses TRBV5-1 and TRBJ2-7; weak D call: TRBD1 (6 bases). Trimming cost V 0 bases and J 1 base, with 8 bases left between them. The CDR3 consists of 14 residues. Germline CDR1 is SGHRS and CDR2 is YFSETQ. The DNA of the CDR3 is TGCGCCAGCAGCTTGGAACAGGGTTCCTACGAGCAGTACTTC. This sequence encodes CASSLEQGSYEQYF.

The rearrangement uses TRBV4-3 and TRBJ1-2, with 8 bases lining up with TRBD1. The trim removed 0 bases at V and 7 bases at J, leaving 7 bases unmatched. The CDR3 covers 15 residues. Germline V gene data show CDR1 as LGHNA and CDR2 as YSLEER. CDR3 amino acids: CASSQDPQGAIGYTF. DNA of the CDR3: TGCGCCAGCAGCCAAGATCCCCAGGGGGCAATTGGCTACACCTTC.

This clone was seen only a few times. The genes are TRBV28 and TRBJ2-6, with unresolved D. Germline V gives CDR1 MDHEN, CDR2 SYDVKM. This CDR3 region has 17 residues. V was cut by 3 bases and J by 2 bases, with 14 bases left in between. The CDR3 bases are TGTGCCAGCAGTTTGGATCCCCCTCCCCCTGGGGCCAACGTCCTGACTTTC. Its translation is CASSLDPPPPGANVLTF.

The chain carries TRBV6-1 and TRBJ2-7; possibly TRBD2 for D (6 bases). The germline CDR1 and CDR2 sequences are MNHNS and SASEGT. The CDR3 is 13 amino acids. The V gene lost 4 bases and the J gene lost 2 bases, with 9 bases spanning the gap. DNA of the CDR3: TGTGCCAGCAGTGTGGAGGGGACCTACGAGCAGTACTTC. Translating it yields CASSVEGTYEQYF.

The chain's CDR3 is CASSRDRALTYEQYF. CDR3 nucleotides: TGTGCCAGCAGTCGAGACAGGGCTCTTACCTACGAGCAGTACTTC. The V gene is TRBV7-2, the J gene TRBJ2-7; 7 bases map to TRBD1. CDR3 length equals 15 residues. V lost 6 bases to trimming and J lost 2 bases; unmatched junction nucleotides: 10. The germline V gene encodes CDR1 SGHTA and CDR2 FQGNSA.

The chain's CDR3 is CAWSTSGGINEQFF. Written as DNA, the CDR3 is TGTGCCTGGAGTACTAGCGGGGGGATCAATGAGCAGTTCTTC. The chain combines TRBV30 with TRBJ2-1; TRBD2 agrees at 12 bases. CDR1 is GTSNPN, CDR2 SVGIG, per germline (reference sequence). Trimming took 2 bases from V and 6 from J; bases not matched to a gene: 2. The CDR3 is 14 amino acids.